One sample yielded the 21 T cell receptor beta chains listed below, sequenced in a study of blood T cell repertoires in COVID-19 (dated by TCRdb to about 2020). Preparation of the library involved the immunoSEQ multiplex PCR assay. TCRdb mirrors the immuneACCESS table, restricted to in-frame sequences. Some clones are absent from its copies; in checked studies, under half trace to an unresolved V gene, and the reason for the others is unknown. Within this sample are around 310,000 clones, with 85% to 90% of them counted one time only. The ten top clones hold roughly a tenth of the sample. The material sequenced was PBMCs or T cells enriched from blood (not recorded which). The receptors shown here come from a woman in her 30s who had recovered from COVID-19.

J is TRBJ2-7 and V is TRBV11-2; 11 bases map to TRBD1. The germline CDR1 and CDR2 sequences are SGHAT and FQNNGV. V lost 1 base and J lost 2; bases outside the gene matches: 1. This CDR3 has 15 amino acids. The CDR3 region has the DNA TGTGCCAGCAGCTTAGGGACAGGGGGCCCCTACGAGCAGTACTTC. It translates to CASSLGTGGPYEQYF.

The chain carries TRBV4-1 and TRBJ1-1; 7 bases fit TRBD1. In germline, CDR1 is MGHRA, CDR2 YSYEKL. The CDR3 length is 16 residues. V lost 2 bases, J lost 0 bases, and 6 bases stayed unmatched. The CDR3 spells CASSQYRGELNTEAFF. The CDR3 coding sequence is TGCGCCAGCAGCCAATACAGGGGAGAGTTGAACACTGAAGCTTTCTTT.

The CDR3 reads CAVSRGNYGYTF. Written as DNA, the CDR3 is TGTGCTGTCAGTCGAGGGAACTATGGCTACACCTTC. The gene calls are TRBV12-3 or TRBV12-4 and TRBJ1-2, with D unresolved. The CDR3 sequence is 12 residues long.

The rearrangement uses TRBV27 and TRBJ2-2; D not certain. This CDR3 spans 14 amino acids. V shed 2 bases and J shed 3 bases, with 7 bases lying between them. The germline gives CDR1 MNHEY, CDR2 SMNVEV (reference sequence). CDR3 in amino acids: CASSLGPYTGELFF. The CDR3 bases are TGTGCCAGCAGTTTAGGGCCCTACACCGGGGAGCTGTTTTTT.

The chain is built from TRBV3-1 (or the pseudogene TRBV3-2) and TRBJ1-3; no clear D. Germline V gene data show CDR1 as LGHDT and CDR2 as YNNKEL (reference sequence). Trimming removed 5 bases at V and 4 bases at J, with 12 bases between. This CDR3 has 14 amino acids. The CDR3 sequence: CASSILRGGNTIYF. In DNA form, the CDR3 reads TGTGCCAGCAGCATCCTAAGAGGGGGAAACACCATATATTTT.

This chain connects TRBV6-1 to TRBJ2-7; D gene unclear. CDR1 MNHNS and CDR2 SASEGT come from the germline V gene. CDR3 length: 15 residues. V was shortened by 2 bases and J by 3 bases, with 14 bases between the two germline ends. The CDR3 sequence is CASSEIVLLNYEQYF. The CDR3 bases are TGTGCCAGCAGTGAAATCGTTCTTCTTAACTACGAGCAGTACTTC.

The V gene is TRBV18, the J gene TRBJ2-1, with TRBD2 matching over 7 bases. Germline V gene data show CDR1 as KGHSH and CDR2 as LQKENI. The V gene end was trimmed by 3 bases and the J gene end by 3 bases; junction bases not matched to a gene: 11. The CDR3 is 17 amino acids. The CDR3 region is CASSPPNVRENYNEQFF. The CDR3 nucleotides are TGTGCCAGCTCACCCCCCAATGTGCGGGAGAACTACAATGAGCAGTTCTTC.

A few counts support this clone. This chain connects TRBV4-3 to TRBJ2-3, with a weak D call TRBD2 (6 bases). Germline V gives CDR1 LGHNA, CDR2 YSLEER. Trimming removed 4 bases at V and 3 bases at J, with 17 bases between. The CDR3 runs to 16 residues. CDR3 in amino acids: CASSRFEGSGTDTQYF. As DNA, the CDR3 is TGCGCCAGCAGCCGGTTCGAAGGGAGCGGGACAGATACGCAGTATTTT.

The chain uses TRBV5-6 and TRBJ1-5; the D is unclear. The CDR3 consists of 16 residues. With 1 base removed from V and 6 bases from J, the gap between germline ends came to 17 bases. Looked up from germline, CDR1 is SGHDT and CDR2 is YYEEEE. CDR3 sequence reads: CASSLLGSGYSQPQHF. The CDR3 nucleotides read TGTGCCAGCAGCTTGTTAGGTTCAGGTTACAGTCAGCCCCAGCATTTT.

The chain has TRBV10-3 and TRBJ2-3; TRBD1 matches at 9 bases. The germline CDR1 and CDR2 sequences are ENHRY and SYGVKD. Germline trimming cut 11 bases from V and 2 bases from J; bases unmatched to any gene: 5. There are 13 residues in the CDR3. CDR3 loop: CAANRGLTDTQYF. DNA for the CDR3: TGTGCCGCGAACAGGGGGCTCACAGATACGCAGTATTTT.

The chain recombines TRBV5-1 with TRBJ2-7; TRBD1 is a possible D gene (5 bases). From germline, CDR1 is SGHRS and CDR2 YFSETQ. The CDR3 totals 16 residues. Between the trimmed V and J ends, which lost 0 bases and 5 bases, there was a span of 18 bases. This chain's CDR3 is CASSLAEAGQMDEQYF. CDR3 sequence (DNA): TGCGCCAGCAGCTTGGCCGAGGCAGGGCAAATGGACGAGCAGTACTTC.

For the CDR3, the DNA is TGTGCCAGCAGCTTAGCAGGGGCGGGAGTCCGGAATGAGCAGTTCTTC. Protein: CASSLAGAGVRNEQFF. J is TRBJ2-1 and V is TRBV7-9; 7 positions match TRBD2. Per the germline V gene, CDR1 is SEHNR and CDR2 is FQNEAQ (reference sequence). The CDR3 sequence is 16 residues long. V lost 0 bases, J lost 7 bases, and 9 bases stayed unmatched.

About this clone: Other DNA sequences within the sample encode an identical CDR3. CDR3 coding DNA: TGCGCCAGCAGCAGCAACACTGAAGCTTTCTTT. Translation: CASSSNTEAFF. The J gene is TRBJ1-1, the V gene TRBV5-1; D ambiguous. V dropped 4 bases and J dropped 2 bases, with 3 bases sitting between them. The CDR3 spans 11 residues. Germline V gene lookup returns CDR1 SGHRS and CDR2 YFSETQ.

The chain is built from TRBV3-1 (or the pseudogene TRBV3-2) and TRBJ2-7; the match to TRBD1 covers 8 bases. Germline loops: CDR1 LGHDT, CDR2 YNNKEL (reference sequence). The CDR3 has 13 amino acids. V was clipped by 1 base and J by 11 bases; unmatched bases: 7. Here the CDR3 reads CASSQGGQGLKYF. The CDR3 nucleotides are TGTGCCAGCAGCCAAGGAGGACAGGGCTTAAAGTACTTC.

This clone was seen just once. This rearrangement joins TRBV10-3 to TRBJ2-2; 7 bases are shared with TRBD1. With 6 bases clipped from V and 8 bases from J, the junction kept 6 bases outside the gene matches. The CDR3 loop spans 13 amino acids. The germline CDR1 and CDR2 sequences are ENHRY and SYGVKD. In nucleotides, the CDR3 is TGTGCCATCAGGGGGACAGATTCTGGGGAGCTGTTTTTT. This sequence encodes CAIRGTDSGELFF.

The genes are TRBV4-2 and TRBJ1-2; a weak D match, TRBD1 (6 bases). CDR1 is LGHNA and CDR2 is YNFKEQ in the germline V gene. The V end was cut by 0 bases, the J end by 4 bases, with 9 bases between. The CDR3 length is 14 residues. Here the CDR3 reads CASSQDRGSYGYTF. Here the CDR3 DNA reads TGTGCCAGCAGCCAAGACAGGGGTAGCTATGGCTACACCTTC.

This clone has only one observation. The gene calls are TRBV19 and TRBJ2-1, with D perhaps matching TRBD2 (5 bases). V gave up 1 base and J gave up 3 bases, with 13 bases separating them. Germline CDR1 LNHDA, CDR2 SQIVND (reference sequence). This CDR3 comprises 16 residues. CDR3 sequence reads: CASSIVAAGGYNEQFF. The CDR3 nucleotides are TGTGCCAGTAGTATAGTGGCAGCCGGAGGCTACAATGAGCAGTTCTTC.

This chain's CDR3 is CASSSTGSYEQYF. CDR3 nucleotides: TGTGCCAGCAGTTCTACGGGCTCCTACGAGCAGTACTTC. The J gene is TRBJ2-7, the V gene TRBV12-3 or TRBV12-4; D remains unclear. The V end lost 4 bases, the J end lost 0 bases, and 7 bases lay between the germline ends. The CDR3 is 13 residues long.

This clone has just one count. J is TRBJ1-2 and V is TRBV7-2; the D gene is possibly TRBD1 (6 bases). The CDR3 covers 14 residues. The V gene lost 6 bases and the J gene lost 2 bases, with 13 bases spanning the gap. Per the germline V gene, CDR1 is SGHTA and CDR2 is FQGNSA. The CDR3 reads CASSPPRGNYGYTF. The CDR3 DNA reads as TGTGCCAGCAGTCCTCCCAGGGGCAACTATGGCTACACCTTC.

This sequence joins TRBV24-1 and TRBJ1-2; unclear D gene. CDR1 and CDR2 (germline): KGHDR, SFDVKD. This CDR3 contains 14 residues. The V end lost 6 bases, the J end lost 8 bases, and 18 bases lay between the germline ends. DNA for the CDR3: TGTGCCACCAGTCTCCGTACTCTTTATCGGGGCTACACCTTC. Translation: CATSLRTLYRGYTF.

The chain uses TRBV5-8 and TRBJ2-7, with TRBD1 identical over 8 bases. Germline assignment: CDR1 SGHTS and CDR2 YDEGEE. After removal of 4 bases from V and 3 bases from J, the junction contained 15 bases not matched to a gene. This CDR3 spans 17 amino acids. CDR3 coding DNA: TGTGCCAGCAGCATAAAAATGACAGGGGACCACAACTACGAGCAGTACTTC. Protein sequence: CASSIKMTGDHNYEQYF.